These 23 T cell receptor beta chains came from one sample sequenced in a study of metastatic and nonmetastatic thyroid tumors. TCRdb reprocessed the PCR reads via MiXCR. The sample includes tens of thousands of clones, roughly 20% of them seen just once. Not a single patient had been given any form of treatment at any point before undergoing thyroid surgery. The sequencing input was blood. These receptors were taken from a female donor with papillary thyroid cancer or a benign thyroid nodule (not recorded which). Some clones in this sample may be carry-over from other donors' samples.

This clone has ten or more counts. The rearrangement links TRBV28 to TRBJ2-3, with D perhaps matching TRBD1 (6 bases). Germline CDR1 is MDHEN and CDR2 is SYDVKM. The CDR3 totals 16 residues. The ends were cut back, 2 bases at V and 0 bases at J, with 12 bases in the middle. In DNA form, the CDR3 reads TGTGCCAGCAGTTTACCGGCAGGGGTGAGCACAGATACGCAGTATTTT. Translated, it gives CASSLPAGVSTDTQYF. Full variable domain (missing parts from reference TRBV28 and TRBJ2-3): DVKVTQSSRYLVKRTGEKVFLECVQDMDHENMFWYRQDPGLGLRLIYFSYDVKMKEKGDIPEGYSVSREKKERFSLILESASTNQTSMYLCASSLPAGVSTDTQYFGPGTRLTVL.

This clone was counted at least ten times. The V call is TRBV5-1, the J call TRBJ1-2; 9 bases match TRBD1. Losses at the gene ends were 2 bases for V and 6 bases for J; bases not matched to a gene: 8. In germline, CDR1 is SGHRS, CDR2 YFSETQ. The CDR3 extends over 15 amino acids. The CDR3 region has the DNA TGCGCCAGCAGCTTCCAACCGGGACAGGGACATGGCTACACCTTC. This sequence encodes CASSFQPGQGHGYTF.

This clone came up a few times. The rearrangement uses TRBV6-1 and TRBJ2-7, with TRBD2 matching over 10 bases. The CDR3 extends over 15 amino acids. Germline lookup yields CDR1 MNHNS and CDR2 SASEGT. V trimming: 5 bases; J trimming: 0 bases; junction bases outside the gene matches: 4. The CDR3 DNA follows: TGTGCCAGCAGTATTTCTAGCGGGAGCTCCTACGAGCAGTACTTC. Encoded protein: CASSISSGSSYEQYF.

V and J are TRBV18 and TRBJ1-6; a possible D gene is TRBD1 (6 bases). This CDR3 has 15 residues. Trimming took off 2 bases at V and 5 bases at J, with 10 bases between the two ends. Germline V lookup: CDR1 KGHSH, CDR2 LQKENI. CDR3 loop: CASSPGQSDNSPLHF. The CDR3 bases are TGTGCCAGCTCACCAGGACAGAGCGATAATTCACCCCTCCACTTT. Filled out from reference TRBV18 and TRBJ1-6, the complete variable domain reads NAGVMQNPRHLVRRRGQEARLRCSPMKGHSHVYWYRQLPEEGLKFMVYLQKENIIDESGMPKERFSAEFPKEGPSILRIQQVVRGDSAAYFCASSPGQSDNSPLHFGNGTRLTVT.

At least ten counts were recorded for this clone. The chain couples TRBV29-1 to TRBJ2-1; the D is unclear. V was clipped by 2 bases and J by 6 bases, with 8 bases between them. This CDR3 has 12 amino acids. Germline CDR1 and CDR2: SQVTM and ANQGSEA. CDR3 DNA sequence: TGCAGCGTTGAACGCGGCCGCAATGAGCAGTTCTTC. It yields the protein CSVERGRNEQFF.

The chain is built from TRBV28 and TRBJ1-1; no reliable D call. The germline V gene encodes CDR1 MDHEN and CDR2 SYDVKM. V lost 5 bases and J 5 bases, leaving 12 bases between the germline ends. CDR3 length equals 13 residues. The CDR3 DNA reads TGTGCCAGCAGTCCGCTGGACTCTACTGAAGCTTTCTTT. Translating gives CASSPLDSTEAFF.

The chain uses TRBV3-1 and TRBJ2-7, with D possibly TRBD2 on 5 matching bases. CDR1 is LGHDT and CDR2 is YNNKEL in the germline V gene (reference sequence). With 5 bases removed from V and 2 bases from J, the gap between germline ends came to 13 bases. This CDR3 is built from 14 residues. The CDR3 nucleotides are TGTGCCAGCAGCAAACAGCGGTCCCCCTACGAGCAGTACTTC. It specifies CASSKQRSPYEQYF.

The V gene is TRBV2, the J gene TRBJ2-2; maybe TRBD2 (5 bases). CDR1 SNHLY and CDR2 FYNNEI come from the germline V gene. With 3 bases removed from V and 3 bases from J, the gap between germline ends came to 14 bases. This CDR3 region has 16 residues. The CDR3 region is CASSDVARAYTGELFF. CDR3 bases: TGTGCCAGCAGTGATGTCGCGAGGGCCTACACCGGGGAGCTGTTTTTT.

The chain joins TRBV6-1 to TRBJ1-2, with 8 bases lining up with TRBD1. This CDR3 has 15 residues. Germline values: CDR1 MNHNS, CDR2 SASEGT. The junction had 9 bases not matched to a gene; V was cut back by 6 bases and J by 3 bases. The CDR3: CASRSSGTGYYGYTF. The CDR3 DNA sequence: TGTGCCAGCAGATCCTCCGGGACAGGATACTATGGCTACACCTTC.

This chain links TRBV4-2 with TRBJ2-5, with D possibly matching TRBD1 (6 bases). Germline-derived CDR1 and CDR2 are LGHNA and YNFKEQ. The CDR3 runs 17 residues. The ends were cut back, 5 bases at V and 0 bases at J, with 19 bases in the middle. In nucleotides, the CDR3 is TGTGCCAGCAGCACCTCCCCCGGGACACAGTACCAAGAGACCCAGTACTTC. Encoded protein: CASSTSPGTQYQETQYF.

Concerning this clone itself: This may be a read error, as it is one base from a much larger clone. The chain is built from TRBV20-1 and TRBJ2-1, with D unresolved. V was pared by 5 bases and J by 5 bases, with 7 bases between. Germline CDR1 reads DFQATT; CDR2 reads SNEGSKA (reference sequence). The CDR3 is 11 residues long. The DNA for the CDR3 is TGCAGTGCTGTGACCGACAATGAGCAGTTCTTC. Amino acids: CSAVTDNEQFF.

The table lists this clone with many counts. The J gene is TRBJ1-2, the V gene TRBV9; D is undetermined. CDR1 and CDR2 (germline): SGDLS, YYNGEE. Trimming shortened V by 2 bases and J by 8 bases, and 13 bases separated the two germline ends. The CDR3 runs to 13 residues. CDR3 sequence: CASSVVPGWGYTF. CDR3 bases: TGTGCCAGCAGCGTGGTTCCGGGGTGGGGCTACACCTTC.

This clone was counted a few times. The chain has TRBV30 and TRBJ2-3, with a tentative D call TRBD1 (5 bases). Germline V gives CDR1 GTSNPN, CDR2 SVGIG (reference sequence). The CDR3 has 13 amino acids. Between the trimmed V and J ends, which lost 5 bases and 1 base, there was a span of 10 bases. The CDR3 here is CAWVWTCTDTQYF. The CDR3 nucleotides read TGTGCCTGGGTCTGGACATGCACAGATACGCAGTATTTT.

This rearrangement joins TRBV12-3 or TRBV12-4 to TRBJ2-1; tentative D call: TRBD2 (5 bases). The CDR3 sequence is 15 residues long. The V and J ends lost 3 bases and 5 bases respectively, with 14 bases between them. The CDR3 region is CASSFGVLGNNEQFF. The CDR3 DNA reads TGTGCCAGCAGTTTCGGGGTCTTAGGGAACAATGAGCAGTTCTTC.

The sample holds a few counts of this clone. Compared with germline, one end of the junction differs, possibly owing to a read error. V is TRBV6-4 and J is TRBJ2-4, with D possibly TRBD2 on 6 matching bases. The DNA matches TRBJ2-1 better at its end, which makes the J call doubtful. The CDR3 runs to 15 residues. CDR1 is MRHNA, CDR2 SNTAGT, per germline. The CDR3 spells CASSDSPIGSNDQFF. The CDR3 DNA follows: TGTGCCAGCAGTGACTCGCCTATCGGGAGTAATGATCAGTTCTTC.

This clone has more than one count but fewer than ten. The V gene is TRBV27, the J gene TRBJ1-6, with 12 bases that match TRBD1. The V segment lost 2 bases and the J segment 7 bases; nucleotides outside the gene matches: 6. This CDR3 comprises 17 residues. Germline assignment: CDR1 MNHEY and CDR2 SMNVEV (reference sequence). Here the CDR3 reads CASSLATGQGANSPLHF. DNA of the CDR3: TGTGCCAGCAGTTTAGCGACGGGACAGGGGGCCAATTCACCCCTCCACTTT.

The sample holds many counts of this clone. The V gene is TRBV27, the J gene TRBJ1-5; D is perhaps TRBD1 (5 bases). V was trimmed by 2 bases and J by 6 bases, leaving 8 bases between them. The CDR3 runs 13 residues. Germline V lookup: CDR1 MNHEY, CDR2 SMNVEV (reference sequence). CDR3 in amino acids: CASSLKGFQPQHF. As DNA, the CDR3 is TGTGCCAGCAGTTTAAAGGGGTTTCAGCCCCAGCATTTT.

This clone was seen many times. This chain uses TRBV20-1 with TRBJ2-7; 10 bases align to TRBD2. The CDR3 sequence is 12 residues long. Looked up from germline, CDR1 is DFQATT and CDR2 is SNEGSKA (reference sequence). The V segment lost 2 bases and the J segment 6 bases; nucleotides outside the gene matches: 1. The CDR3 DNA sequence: TGCAGTGCTAGACTAGCGGGAGCCGAGCAGTACTTC. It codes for CSARLAGAEQYF.

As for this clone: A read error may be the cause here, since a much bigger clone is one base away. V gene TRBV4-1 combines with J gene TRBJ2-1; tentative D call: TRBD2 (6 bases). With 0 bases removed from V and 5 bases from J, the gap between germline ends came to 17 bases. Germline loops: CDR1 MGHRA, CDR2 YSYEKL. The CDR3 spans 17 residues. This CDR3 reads CASSQDGWRAFDNEQFF. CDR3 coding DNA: TGCGCCAGCAGCCAAGATGGCTGGAGGGCCTTCGACAATGAGCAGTTCTTC.

The CDR3 coding sequence is TGTGCCAGCAGCCCCAGCACTAGCGGAGACTACAATGAGCAGTTCTTC. Translated: CASSPSTSGDYNEQFF. This chain links TRBV11-2 with TRBJ2-1; 8 bases are a match to TRBD2. The CDR3 length is 16 residues. Trimming at V came to 5 bases and at J to 3 bases, leaving 9 bases not matched to a gene. CDR1 is SGHAT, CDR2 FQNNGV, per germline.

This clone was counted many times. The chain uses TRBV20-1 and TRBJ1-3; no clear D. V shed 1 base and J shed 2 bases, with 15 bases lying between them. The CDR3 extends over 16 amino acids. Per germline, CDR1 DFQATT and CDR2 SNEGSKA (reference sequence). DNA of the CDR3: TGCAGTGCTAGAGGGGCAGATCCTTCTACTGGAAACACCATATATTTT. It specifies CSARGADPSTGNTIYF.

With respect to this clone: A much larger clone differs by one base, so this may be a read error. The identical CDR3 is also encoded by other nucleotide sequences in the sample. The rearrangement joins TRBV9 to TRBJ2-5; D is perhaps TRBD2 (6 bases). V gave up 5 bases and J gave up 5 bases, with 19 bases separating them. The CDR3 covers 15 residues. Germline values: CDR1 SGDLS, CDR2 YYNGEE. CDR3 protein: CASSPGGEPAETQYF. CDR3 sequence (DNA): TGTGCCAGCAGTCCAGGAGGGGAGCCCGCCGAGACCCAGTACTTC.

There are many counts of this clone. Here the CDR3 reads CATTGPAYEQYF. CDR3 nucleotides: TGTGCCACGACAGGGCCAGCCTACGAGCAGTACTTC. This chain links TRBV19 with TRBJ2-7, with TRBD1 matching over 7 bases. CDR1 is LNHDA and CDR2 is SQIVND in the germline V gene (reference sequence). The V segment lost 10 bases and the J segment 2 bases; nucleotides outside the gene matches: 5. The CDR3 is 12 residues long.